This is a list of T cell receptor beta chains from one sample in a study of CD8+ T cells in alopecia areata. The repertoire was sequenced with immunoSEQ multiplex PCR; TCRdb's copy has only in-frame clones and lacks some. The sample consists of about 140,000 clones, around 57% of them appearing once. The sample was CD4+ T cells sorted from blood. The receptors derive from a human donor in good health. CDR3s include the opening cysteine and the closing phenylalanine or tryptophan. A D gene is named only where the DNA matches it firmly. Some rows have no size entry. The others give once, few or many, or a class for an expanded clone.

v_call	j_call	clone_size	cdr3_length	d_call	cdr3_aa	cdr3_nt
TRBV5-4	TRBJ1-5	-	14	-	CASSLGAGDQPQHF	TGTGCCAGCAGCTTGGGGGCAGGGGATCAGCCCCAGCATTTT
TRBV5-4	TRBJ2-5	few	14	-	CASSSGGVPETQYF	TGTGCCAGCAGCTCGGGTGGAGTCCCAGAGACCCAGTACTTC
TRBV13	TRBJ2-6	few	16	-	CASSRTESSGANVLTF	TGTGCCAGCAGTAGGACGGAAAGCTCTGGGGCCAACGTCCTGACTTTC
TRBV29-1	TRBJ2-4	-	13	-	CSVGGTDKNIQYF	TGCAGCGTTGGTGGGACCGATAAAAACATTCAGTACTTC
TRBV29-1	TRBJ1-3	few	14	-	CSVEGGEGGNTIYF	TGCAGCGTTGAAGGAGGGGAAGGTGGAAACACCATATATTTT
TRBV7-8	TRBJ2-1	-	14	-	CASSSGPAGNEQFF	TGTGCCAGCAGCTCCGGACCGGCCGGCAATGAGCAGTTCTTC
TRBV6-5	TRBJ2-1	-	14	TRBD2	CASSYAGGPSEQFF	TGTGCCAGCAGTTACGCGGGAGGGCCCTCGGAGCAGTTCTTC
TRBV29-1	TRBJ2-2	few	11	-	CSAGRNGELFF	TGCAGCGCGGGGCGCAACGGGGAGCTGTTTTTT
TRBV29-1	TRBJ1-5	-	13	-	CSVAFHSNQPQHF	TGCAGCGTTGCTTTTCATAGCAATCAGCCCCAGCATTTT
TRBV11-2	TRBJ2-1	few	15	TRBD2	CASSLRGTSGNEQFF	TGTGCCAGCAGCTTAAGGGGGACTAGCGGCAATGAGCAGTTCTTC
TRBV25-1	TRBJ1-2	-	12	TRBD1	CASSRGPRGYTF	TGTGCCAGCAGCAGGGGGCCGCGAGGCTACACCTTC
TRBV11-2	TRBJ2-5	-	15	-	CASSLVRGFEETQYF	TGTGCCAGCAGCTTAGTTAGAGGCTTTGAAGAGACCCAGTACTTC
TRBV19	TRBJ1-1	-	14	-	CASSHLGRNTEAFF	TGTGCCAGTAGTCATCTGGGGAGGAACACTGAAGCTTTCTTT
TRBV7-9	TRBJ2-1	-	14	TRBD2	CASSGLAGINEQFF	TGTGCCAGCAGCGGACTAGCGGGAATCAATGAGCAGTTCTTC
TRBV28	TRBJ2-7	once	11	-	CASSETSEQYF	TGTGCCAGCAGTGAGACATCCGAGCAGTACTTC
TRBV29-1	TRBJ1-3	few	12	-	CSVQEAGNTIYF	TGCAGCGTACAGGAGGCTGGAAACACCATATATTTT
TRBV29-1	TRBJ1-1	few	12	-	CSVAVRDTEAFF	TGCAGCGTTGCGGTTCGGGACACTGAAGCTTTCTTT
TRBV2	TRBJ1-5	-	15	-	CASSDWEYGNQPQHF	TGTGCCAGCAGTGATTGGGAGTACGGCAATCAGCCCCAGCATTTT
TRBV7-2	TRBJ2-5	-	14	TRBD1	CASSFQGALETQYF	TGTGCCAGCAGCTTTCAGGGGGCGTTGGAGACCCAGTACTTC
TRBV30	TRBJ1-1	-	10	-	CAWTSGEAFF	TGTGCCTGGACTTCGGGTGAAGCTTTCTTT
TRBV7-9	TRBJ2-1	-	13	TRBD2	CASSLREKNEQFF	TGTGCCAGCAGCTTGCGGGAGAAAAATGAGCAGTTCTTC
TRBV29-1	TRBJ2-2	-	13	-	CSVVKGDTGELFF	TGCAGCGTCGTTAAGGGGGACACCGGGGAGCTGTTTTTT
TRBV28	TRBJ2-1	-	13	-	CASSFKESHEQFF	TGTGCCAGCAGTTTCAAGGAGTCCCATGAGCAGTTCTTC
TRBV5-1	TRBJ2-5	few	14	TRBD2	CASSLDAGAETQYF	TGCGCCAGCAGCTTGGATGCGGGAGCGGAGACCCAGTACTTC
TRBV29-1	TRBJ1-1	few	13	TRBD1	CSARDRTNTEAFF	TGCAGCGCGCGGGACAGGACGAACACTGAAGCTTTCTTT
TRBV5-1	TRBJ2-5	once	11	-	CASSFAETQYF	TGCGCCAGCAGCTTCGCGGAGACCCAGTACTTC
TRBV5-1	TRBJ2-1	many	16	-	CASSPWRSGSYNEQFF	TGCGCCAGCAGCCCCTGGCGGTCAGGCTCCTACAATGAGCAGTTCTTC
TRBV19	TRBJ1-1	few	13	-	CASMMRGSTEAFF	TGTGCCAGTATGATGAGGGGGTCCACTGAAGCTTTCTTT
TRBV29-1	TRBJ2-5	-	13	TRBD2	CSSRTSGIETQYF	TGCAGCTCCCGGACTAGCGGGATAGAGACCCAGTACTTC
TRBV5-1	TRBJ2-3	-	14	-	CASIGGSKADTQYF	TGCGCCAGCATAGGTGGGAGTAAGGCAGATACGCAGTATTTT
TRBV7-9	TRBJ2-1	-	14	TRBD1	CASESGTGGREQFF	TGTGCCAGTGAGTCCGGGACAGGGGGCAGGGAGCAGTTCTTC
TRBV11-2	TRBJ2-7	-	17	-	CASSLDGWASNSYEQYF	TGTGCCAGCAGCTTAGATGGATGGGCCTCGAATTCCTACGAGCAGTACTTC
TRBV5-6	TRBJ1-2	few	15	-	CASTLPDGGLGGYTF	TGTGCCAGCACCTTACCCGACGGGGGACTCGGGGGCTACACCTTC
TRBV7-2	TRBJ1-1	-	15	-	CASSFRPGSSSLAFF	TGTGCCAGCAGCTTTAGACCTGGTTCATCTTCTTTGGCTTTCTTT
TRBV30	TRBJ1-4	-	13	-	CAWRGEFGEKLFF	TGTGCCTGGAGGGGGGAGTTTGGGGAAAAACTGTTTTTT
TRBV27	TRBJ2-3	-	15	-	CASSLYGRVTDTQYF	TGTGCCAGCAGTTTATACGGGAGAGTTACAGATACGCAGTATTTT
TRBV11-2	TRBJ2-2	-	16	TRBD1	CASSHSGQANTGELFF	TGTGCCAGCAGCCATTCGGGACAGGCGAACACCGGGGAGCTGTTTTTT
TRBV19	TRBJ2-1	few	13	-	CAIRGDSYNEQFF	TGTGCGATTCGGGGAGACTCCTACAATGAGCAGTTCTTC
TRBV5-6	TRBJ2-5	few	11	-	CASSQGQTQYF	TGTGCCAGCAGCCAAGGGCAGACCCAGTACTTC
TRBV29-1	TRBJ2-1	few	12	-	CSVSQSYNEQFF	TGCAGCGTTTCACAGAGCTACAATGAGCAGTTCTTC
TRBV19	TRBJ2-1	-	15	TRBD2	CASAPRGDSGVVQFF	TGTGCCAGTGCCCCCCGGGGGGACTCCGGAGTTGTGCAGTTCTTC
TRBV27	TRBJ2-7	-	12	-	CASSSGGVEQYF	TGTGCCAGCAGCTCGGGGGGCGTCGAGCAGTACTTC
TRBV29-1	TRBJ2-2	-	12	-	CSVEQGGGELFF	TGCAGCGTTGAACAGGGAGGCGGGGAGCTGTTTTTT
TRBV27	TRBJ1-2	-	17	-	CASSLSPRQAANYGYTF	TGTGCCAGCAGTTTATCTCCCCGCCAGGCGGCTAACTATGGCTACACCTTC